This is a list of T cell receptor beta chains from one sample in a study of cytomegalovirus exposure and HLA in healthy donors. The repertoire was sequenced with immunoSEQ multiplex PCR; TCRdb's copy has only in-frame clones and lacks some. The sample lists 200,000 to 250,000 clones, around 76% occurring once. The sample comprised PBMCs. These receptors were obtained from a man aged 18 to 29 in good health and CMV-seronegative. Both conserved end residues are trimmed from each CDR3. Each record gives: V gene, J gene, D gene, CDR3 protein. A D gene is named only where the DNA matches it firmly.

>TRBV11-3|NA|TRBD2
ASSLQGTSGMSILEQY
>TRBV2|TRBJ1-1|NA
ASSYDREAF
>TRBV19|TRBJ2-5|TRBD2
ASSIGASGSRETQY
>TRBV30|TRBJ2-7|NA
AWSVLGPQEQY
>TRBV7-9|TRBJ1-1|NA
ASRPGDTEAF
>TRBV19|TRBJ1-3|NA
ASTQPYSGNTIY
>TRBV11-2|TRBJ1-1|NA
ASSLGANTEAF
>TRBV2|TRBJ2-5|NA
ASSGNRRETQY
>TRBV7-9|TRBJ1-3|TRBD1
ASTPGGTGAGNTIY
>TRBV5-1|TRBJ1-4|NA
ASSSQGTTNEKLF
>TRBV14|TRBJ2-5|NA
ASSQVSGRRKETQY
>TRBV7-9|TRBJ2-1|NA
ASSHSLRSSYNEQF
>TRBV7-9|TRBJ1-2|TRBD1
ASSFKGARNGYT
>TRBV7-6|TRBJ2-3|NA
ASSPLRTDTQY
>TRBV30|TRBJ1-3|TRBD1
AWTEGQPGNTIY
>TRBV6-6|TRBJ1-4|NA
ASSPGGFNEKLF
>TRBV2|NA|NA
ASREQGTSSYEQY
>TRBV7-9|TRBJ1-2|TRBD1
ASRRQGDYT
>TRBV27|TRBJ1-2|TRBD1
ASSLSLTGVDDYGYT
>TRBV15|TRBJ2-5|TRBD2
ATSRVVAGVLETQY
>TRBV5-6|TRBJ2-7|TRBD1
ASSRRTGTYEQY
>TRBV10-3|TRBJ1-1|TRBD1
ATTRTGERAEAF
>TRBV10-3|TRBJ1-3|TRBD1
AISEWDRAGNTIY
>TRBV5-1|TRBJ1-2|NA
ASSPAGSRRDYGYT
>TRBV7-6|TRBJ2-7|TRBD2
ASSAASGRGREQY
>TRBV19|TRBJ1-2|NA
ASSVDSSTRYT
>TRBV29-1|TRBJ2-1|TRBD2
SVEGTSGRNNEQF
>TRBV18|TRBJ2-1|TRBD2
ASSPALAGMNEQF
>TRBV10-2|TRBJ2-1|TRBD1
ASVDSWGQAGEQF
>TRBV6-5|TRBJ1-2|NA
ASSPHGLYGYT
>TRBV5-1|TRBJ1-1|TRBD1
ASVPGQGPNTEAF
>TRBV7-6|TRBJ1-5|NA
ASSAGGNQPQH
>TRBV28|TRBJ1-3|NA
ASSPTRGNTIY
>TRBV5-5|TRBJ1-5|TRBD1
ASSLRTGNQPQH
>TRBV30|TRBJ1-6|NA
AWMMAGVVSGSPLH
>TRBV19|TRBJ2-7|TRBD1
ASSRWDSYEQY
>TRBV25-1|TRBJ1-1|NA
ASSYYGGEAF
>TRBV7-3|TRBJ1-2|TRBD1
ASSKDRDSYGYT
>TRBV6-5|TRBJ1-1|TRBD1
ASSPGQGGKAF